The 24 T cell receptor beta chains given below trace back to one sample, sequenced in a study of blood T cell repertoires in COVID-19. Using immunoSEQ multiplex PCR, the repertoire was profiled, and TCRdb retains in-frame clones only, with some absent. Among around 100,000 clones listed, around 85% were seen once. The sample consisted of PBMCs or T cells enriched from blood (not recorded which). These receptors all stem from a woman between 45 and 60 years old who had recovered from COVID-19.

This rearrangement joins TRBV6-5 to TRBJ2-7; D is possibly TRBD2 (5 bases). Trimming shortened V by 0 bases and J by 0 bases, and 12 bases separated the two germline ends. The germline gives CDR1 MNHEY, CDR2 SVGAGI. The CDR3 covers 16 residues. The CDR3 bases are TGTGCCAGCAGTTACTCGTCGGGAACACGCTCCTACGAGCAGTACTTC. This sequence encodes CASSYSSGTRSYEQYF.

The chain is built from TRBV6-5 and TRBJ2-7; the D is unclear. Trimming took off 4 bases at V and 6 bases at J, with 10 bases between the two ends. Germline loops: CDR1 MNHEY, CDR2 SVGAGI. This CDR3 is built from 12 residues. CDR3 amino acids: CASSSATLEQYF. DNA of the CDR3: TGTGCCAGCAGTTCCGCGACTCTCGAGCAGTACTTC.

J is TRBJ1-4 and V is TRBV6-5; weak D call: TRBD1 (6 bases). CDR1 MNHEY and CDR2 SVGAGI come from the germline V gene. This CDR3 is 14 amino acids long. The V and J ends lost 6 bases and 7 bases respectively, with 15 bases between them. The CDR3 DNA reads TGTGCCAGCAGGCTTGCGGGGGCGGGTGAAAAACTGTTTTTT. It specifies CASRLAGAGEKLFF.

The V gene is TRBV9, the J gene TRBJ2-2, with D perhaps matching TRBD1 (6 bases). The CDR3 contains 15 residues. Germline lookup yields CDR1 SGDLS and CDR2 YYNGEE. V shed 4 bases and J shed 0 bases, with 10 bases lying between them. DNA for the CDR3: TGTGCCAGCAGCCCCGGGACAACGAACACCGGGGAGCTGTTTTTT. Translating it yields CASSPGTTNTGELFF. The entire variable domain, with the rest obtained from reference TRBV9 and TRBJ2-2, is as follows: DSGVTQTPKHLITATGQRVTLRCSPRSGDLSVYWYQQSLDQGLQFLIQYYNGEERAKGNILERFSAQQFPDLHSELNLSSLELGDSALYFCASSPGTTNTGELFFGEGSRLTVL.

V and J are TRBV5-1 and TRBJ2-2, with TRBD1 as a possible D gene (5 bases). CDR1 SGHRS and CDR2 YFSETQ come from the germline V gene. The CDR3 totals 16 residues. V lost 0 bases, J lost 2 bases, and 11 bases lay in between. The CDR3 loop is CASSLEVWTNTGELFF. The CDR3 DNA follows: TGCGCCAGCAGCTTGGAGGTGTGGACAAACACCGGGGAGCTGTTTTTT.

This clone came up once. The chain couples TRBV14 to TRBJ1-1, with no clear D. V gave up 2 bases and J gave up 0 bases, with 10 bases separating them. Germline CDR1 reads SGHDN; CDR2 reads FVKESK. The CDR3 has 15 amino acids. The CDR3 reads CASSQLAFMNTEAFF. CDR3 nucleotide sequence: TGTGCCAGCAGCCAACTAGCTTTCATGAACACTGAAGCTTTCTTT.

The CDR3 loop reads CASRPSGGREQFF. In DNA form, the CDR3 reads TGTGCCAGTAGACCTAGCGGGGGTCGGGAGCAGTTCTTC. V gene TRBV19 combines with J gene TRBJ2-1; 10 bases are a match to TRBD2. This CDR3 has 13 residues. Looked up from germline, CDR1 is LNHDA and CDR2 is SQIVND (reference sequence). The V and J ends lost 6 bases and 10 bases, in that order; junction bases with no gene match: 6.

This sequence joins TRBV7-9 and TRBJ2-1, with 7 bases identical to TRBD1. The CDR3 spans 16 residues. V was pared by 2 bases and J by 5 bases, with 9 bases of the junction left unmatched. Germline CDR1 and CDR2: SEHNR and FQNEAQ (reference sequence). The CDR3 sequence is CASSLSNRDRDNEQFF. The CDR3 region has the DNA TGTGCCAGCAGCTTATCGAACCGGGACAGAGACAATGAGCAGTTCTTC.

The chain joins TRBV7-9 to TRBJ2-5; 11 positions agree with TRBD2. The germline CDR1 and CDR2 sequences are SEHNR and FQNEAQ (reference sequence). The CDR3 contains 15 residues. With 5 bases clipped from V and 2 bases from J, the junction kept 4 bases outside the gene matches. The chain's CDR3 is CASSQGLAEQETQYF. The CDR3 region has the DNA TGTGCCAGCAGCCAGGGACTAGCGGAACAAGAGACCCAGTACTTC.

The chain employs TRBV30 and TRBJ2-6; D gene uncertain. This CDR3 is built from 12 residues. Germline lookup yields CDR1 GTSNPN and CDR2 SVGIG (reference sequence). V was pared by 6 bases and J by 0 bases, with 3 bases between. CDR3 coding DNA: TGTGCCTGTTACTCTGGGGCCAACGTCCTGACTTTC. It translates to CACYSGANVLTF.

This chain links TRBV7-9 with TRBJ1-2; maybe TRBD1 (6 bases). This CDR3 is built from 14 residues. Germline-derived CDR1 and CDR2 are SEHNR and FQNEAQ (reference sequence). V was shortened by 5 bases and J by 0 bases, with 10 bases between the two germline ends. The CDR3 DNA reads as TGTGCCAGCAGCACCGGGACACCTAACTATGGCTACACCTTC. It translates to CASSTGTPNYGYTF.

This clone was seen only a few times. The chain combines TRBV27 with TRBJ1-2; no clear D gene. CDR1 MNHEY and CDR2 SMNVEV come from the germline V gene (reference sequence). V gave up 4 bases and J gave up 4 bases, with 16 bases separating them. CDR3 length: 15 amino acids. The CDR3 region is CASSSGLLLGYGYTF. The DNA of the CDR3 is TGTGCCAGCAGTTCGGGCCTCCTACTAGGCTATGGCTACACCTTC.

The chain links TRBV2 to TRBJ2-1; the match to TRBD2 covers 13 bases. V dropped 5 bases and J dropped 5; count of bases not matched to a gene: 0. The CDR3 has 14 amino acids. Germline V gene lookup returns CDR1 SNHLY and CDR2 FYNNEI. CDR3 in DNA: TGTGCCAGCAGTACTAGCGGGGGGGACAATGAGCAGTTCTTC. This gives the protein CASSTSGGDNEQFF. The whole variable domain, remainder taken from reference TRBV2 and TRBJ2-1, is EPEVTQTPSHQVTQMGQEVILRCVPISNHLYFYWYRQILGQKVEFLVSFYNNEISEKSEIFDDQFSVERPDGSNFTLKIRSTKLEDSAMYFCASSTSGGDNEQFFGPGTRLTVL.

The chain couples TRBV6-7 to TRBJ1-2; D perhaps matches TRBD1 (5 bases). TRBV6-7 is designated an ORF whose function remains uncertain. V shed 2 bases and J shed 2 bases, with 12 bases lying between them. The length of the CDR3 is 15 residues. The DNA for the CDR3 is TGTGCCAGCAGTTACGAACGGGGGTCGAACTATGGCTACACCTTC. It translates to CASSYERGSNYGYTF.

About this clone: The sample contains more than one DNA sequence encoding this CDR3. The V and J genes are TRBV6-5 and TRBJ1-5, with unresolved D. The germline gives CDR1 MNHEY, CDR2 SVGAGI. This CDR3 comprises 13 residues. The germline V and J ends were trimmed by 8 bases and 2 bases, with 10 bases remaining between them. DNA for the CDR3: TGTGCCAGCGGAGGGATGGGCAATCAGCCCCAGCATTTT. Its protein is CASGGMGNQPQHF.

This chain joins TRBV27 and TRBJ1-2, with 8 bases aligning to TRBD1. This CDR3 has 17 amino acids. CDR1 and CDR2 from the germline V gene are MNHEY and SMNVEV (reference sequence). After removal of 3 bases from V and 8 bases from J, the junction contained 17 bases not matched to a gene. As DNA, the CDR3 is TGTGCCAGCAGTTTCAGACGTGCAGGGGGCGCTTCTGAGGGCTACACCTTC. As protein: CASSFRRAGGASEGYTF.

The V and J genes are TRBV6-1 and TRBJ1-2; D ambiguous. Looked up from germline, CDR1 is MNHNS and CDR2 is SASEGT. V was cut by 3 bases and J by 0 bases, with 11 bases left in between. The CDR3 is 15 amino acids. The DNA of the CDR3 is TGTGCCAGCAGTGATGTGACCGCGGCTAACTATGGCTACACCTTC. Encoded protein: CASSDVTAANYGYTF.

This chain uses TRBV12-2 with TRBJ2-1; the D call TRBD2 from the table was never checked on the DNA. TRBV12-2 is flagged as a pseudogene. The CDR3 is 16 residues long. DNA of the CDR3: TGTGCAAGTCGCTTAGGTCGGGCGGGAGGGAACAATGAGCAGTTCTTC. It specifies CASRLGRAGGNNEQFF.

This sequence joins TRBV6-1 and TRBJ1-5, with 7 bases that match TRBD1. Per germline, CDR1 MNHNS and CDR2 SASEGT. This CDR3 comprises 14 residues. Unmatched junction bases numbered 3, after V lost 2 bases and J lost 5 bases. The CDR3 protein is CASSERQGYQPQHF. The CDR3, as DNA: TGTGCCAGCAGTGAACGACAGGGATATCAGCCCCAGCATTTT.

V and J are TRBV9 and TRBJ2-5, with TRBD2 matching 9 bases. V shed 2 bases and J 4 bases; nucleotides not matched to a gene: 9. This CDR3 region has 16 residues. From germline, CDR1 is SGDLS and CDR2 YYNGEE. The CDR3: CASSVVEAGGLETQYF. Written as DNA, the CDR3 is TGTGCCAGCAGCGTTGTGGAGGCGGGGGGGTTAGAGACCCAGTACTTC.

The rearrangement uses TRBV13 and TRBJ2-7; D possibly corresponds to TRBD1 (5 bases). Per the germline V gene, CDR1 is PRHDT and CDR2 is FYEKMQ (reference sequence). The CDR3 contains 16 residues. Trimming took off 5 bases at V and 0 bases at J, with 17 bases between the two ends. The CDR3 DNA is TGTGCCAGCAGCCTCCCCCAGGGCCTCAGCTCCTACGAGCAGTACTTC. It translates to CASSLPQGLSSYEQYF.

The J gene is TRBJ2-7, the V gene TRBV13, with 13 positions matching TRBD2. V was pared by 6 bases and J by 5 bases, with 4 bases of the junction left unmatched. CDR3 length: 14 amino acids. Per the germline V gene, CDR1 is PRHDT and CDR2 is FYEKMQ (reference sequence). The CDR3 sequence is CASSRTSGSNEQYF. CDR3 in DNA: TGTGCCAGCAGTCGGACTAGCGGGAGTAACGAGCAGTACTTC.

Note on this clone: A read error may account for a junction end that differs from germline. This chain connects TRBV29-1 to TRBJ1-1; D possibly corresponds to TRBD1 (6 bases). Germline CDR1 reads SQVTM; CDR2 reads ANQGSEA. This CDR3 region has 13 residues. The CDR3 nucleotides are TGCAGCGCTGAACAGGGAATGAACACTGAAGCTTTCTTT. Protein: CSAEQGMNTEAFF.

This clone was counted once. The chain combines TRBV7-2 with TRBJ1-1; 7 nucleotides line up with TRBD1. Losses at the gene ends were 0 bases for V and 1 base for J; bases not matched to a gene: 2. The CDR3 has 15 amino acids. Germline lookup yields CDR1 SGHTA and CDR2 FQGNSA. The DNA of the CDR3 is TGTGCCAGCAGCTTAGCTGGGACAGCGAACACTGAAGCTTTCTTT. This translates into CASSLAGTANTEAFF. Based on the CDR3 plus reference TRBV7-2 and TRBJ1-1, the full variable domain is GAGVSQSPSNKVTEKGKDVELRCDPISGHTALYWYRQSLGQGLEFLIYFQGNSAPDKSGLPSDRFSAERTGGSVSTLTIQRTQQEDSAVYLCASSLAGTANTEAFFGQGTRLTVV.